A selection of T cell receptor beta chains follows, all from one sample in a study of T cells after yellow fever vaccination. From the 5' RACE reads, TCRdb called clonotypes with MiXCR, one entry per CDR3 protein. Among roughly 300,000 distinct CDR3 sequences, 6.8% were seen once, and the ten largest hold roughly 19%. Source: PBMCs, taken around 45 days after the first yellow fever vaccination. These receptors were taken from a man aged 18 to 35 who received the YFV17D yellow fever vaccine. CDR3s leave out the opening cysteine and the closing phenylalanine or tryptophan. A D gene is named only where the DNA matches it firmly.

d_call	v_call	cdr3_aa
TRBD2	TRBV20-1	SAAPRRLAGHGELF
TRBD1	TRBV5-1	ASSWRQGTMANTGELF
NA	TRBV12-3/TRBV12-4	ASSPRFWWPNTEAF
NA	TRBV12-3/TRBV12-4	ASSFNGARYEQY
NA	TRBV4-3	ASSQAPGQNTGELF
TRBD1	TRBV12-3/TRBV12-4	ASCRQGAGTDTQY
NA	TRBV5-1	ASSRPEINQETQY
NA	TRBV5-4	ASSLAPGYGTDTQY
NA	TRBV9	ASSPTPYEQY
TRBD1	TRBV12-3/TRBV12-4	ASSLRQGKFSEQY
TRBD1	TRBV5-4	ASSLTGGETGELF
NA	TRBV5-6	ASSAQGTEAF
NA	TRBV5-1	ASSFYGNGNTEAF
TRBD1	TRBV30	AAGTAQRVGTIY
TRBD1	TRBV11-2	ASSSRADRGGEQY
NA	TRBV9	ASSVGKTYNEQF
TRBD1	TRBV7-8	ASSLLGRQGGNIQY
TRBD1	TRBV7-2	ASSRVTGLNEKLF
NA	TRBV7-2	ASSQEPGPDTQY
TRBD2	TRBV4-1	ASSPFGGADNEQF
NA	TRBV5-1	ASSQRESGQNEQF
NA	TRBV28	ASSLPGTNRGYT
TRBD1	TRBV12-3/TRBV12-4	ASSFPGQYPKAF
NA	TRBV10-3	AISAQSNYGYT
TRBD1	TRBV7-9	ASSSGTVGAF
TRBD2	TRBV28	ATGLAVNEQF
NA	TRBV27	ASSLAIGSVYEQY